A selection of T cell receptor beta chains follows, all from one sample in a study of MAIT cells during Salmonella Paratyphi A infection. In TCRdb, the 5' RACE reads were re-called with MiXCR into one record per CDR3 protein. The sample holds roughly 1,100 distinct CDR3 sequences, around a quarter seen once. The sample consisted of MAIT cells from blood, taken at the first sampling point of the challenge study. The receptor set was obtained from a person between 18 and 69 years old who was deliberately infected with Salmonella Paratyphi A in a paratyphoid fever challenge study. CDR3s include the opening cysteine and the closing phenylalanine or tryptophan. D genes are given only for firm matches. A clone size is listed for some rows: how often the clone was seen (once, few, many), or a class if it is expanded.

clone_size: .; v_call: TRBV4-1; j_call: TRBJ2-7; cdr3_length: 13; d_call: .; cdr3_aa: CASSPSVAYEQYF; cdr3_nt: TGCGCCAGCAGCCCATCCGTGGCCTACGAGCAGTACTTC
clone_size: large; v_call: TRBV4-3; j_call: TRBJ1-1; cdr3_length: 16; d_call: TRBD1; cdr3_aa: CASSHASGTGGTEAFF; cdr3_nt: TGCGCCAGCAGCCATGCGTCCGGGACAGGGGGCACTGAAGCTTTCTTT
clone_size: medium-sized; v_call: TRBV20-1; j_call: TRBJ2-7; cdr3_length: 12; d_call: .; cdr3_aa: CSARGSDYEQYF; cdr3_nt: TGCAGTGCTAGAGGTAGCGACTACGAGCAGTACTTC
clone_size: few; v_call: TRBV6-1; j_call: TRBJ1-6; cdr3_length: 15; d_call: TRBD1; cdr3_aa: CASSEDPGGNSPLHF; cdr3_nt: TGTGCCAGCAGTGAAGACCCAGGGGGAAATTCACCCCTCCACTTT
clone_size: medium-sized; v_call: TRBV6-2/TRBV6-3; j_call: TRBJ2-1; cdr3_length: 14; d_call: .; cdr3_aa: CASNGGESYNEQFF; cdr3_nt: TGTGCCAGCAACGGCGGGGAGTCCTACAATGAGCAGTTCTTC
clone_size: once; v_call: TRBV20-1; j_call: TRBJ2-3; cdr3_length: 16; d_call: TRBD2; cdr3_aa: CRERDLDSGEADTQYF; cdr3_nt: TGCAGGGAGAGAGATCTCGATAGCGGGGAGGCAGATACGCAGTATTTT
clone_size: medium-sized; v_call: TRBV6-4; j_call: TRBJ2-1; cdr3_length: 15; d_call: TRBD2; cdr3_aa: CASSDSSGGANEQFF; cdr3_nt: TGTGCCAGCAGTGACTCTAGCGGGGGGGCCAATGAGCAGTTCTTC
clone_size: .; v_call: TRBV20-1; j_call: TRBJ2-7; cdr3_length: 13; d_call: TRBD1; cdr3_aa: CSARGQGGYEQYF; cdr3_nt: TGCAGTGCTAGAGGACAGGGGGGATACGAGCAGTACTTC
clone_size: large; v_call: TRBV15; j_call: TRBJ2-6; cdr3_length: 15; d_call: .; cdr3_aa: CATSRDHSGANVLTF; cdr3_nt: TGTGCCACCAGCAGAGATCACTCTGGGGCCAACGTCCTGACTTTC
clone_size: many; v_call: TRBV20-1; j_call: TRBJ2-7; cdr3_length: 15; d_call: TRBD2; cdr3_aa: CSARALAGDSYEQYF; cdr3_nt: TGCAGTGCTAGGGCTCTAGCGGGGGATTCCTACGAGCAGTACTTC